Reported below is one TCR beta chain. The antigen is unknown. Germline is not matched at one junction end, which may reflect a read error. Clones were sequenced by immunoSEQ multiplex PCR, and TCRdb holds only the in-frame ones, with some missing. The sample yields some 97,000 clones, more than 85% seen once. The sample is drawn from a study of siplizumab effects on memory and regulatory T cells. Study findings and constraints: Roughly 75-95% of dividing CD4+ or CD8+ clones were without an attributable naive or memory phenotype. Siplizumab cultures yielded proliferating Tregs whose suppressive function was not confirmed. In unstimulated cells, naive T cells appeared more diverse than memory T cells and seemed major alloresponse contributors. Alloreactive sequences traceable to unstimulated CD4+ memory cells were significantly reduced by siplizumab.

Sequencing was carried out using CD4+ T cells sorted from blood. This TCR was sampled from a human donor in good health. Some clones in this sample may be carry-over from other donors' samples.

The chain's CDR3 is CASSLGREDTQYF. The CDR3 DNA reads TGTGCTAGCAGCTTAGGCCGAGAAGATACGCAGTATTTT. The chain is built from TRBV7-7 and TRBJ2-3, with D unclear. The CDR3 sequence is 13 residues long. From germline, CDR1 is SSHAT and CDR2 FNYEAQ (reference sequence).